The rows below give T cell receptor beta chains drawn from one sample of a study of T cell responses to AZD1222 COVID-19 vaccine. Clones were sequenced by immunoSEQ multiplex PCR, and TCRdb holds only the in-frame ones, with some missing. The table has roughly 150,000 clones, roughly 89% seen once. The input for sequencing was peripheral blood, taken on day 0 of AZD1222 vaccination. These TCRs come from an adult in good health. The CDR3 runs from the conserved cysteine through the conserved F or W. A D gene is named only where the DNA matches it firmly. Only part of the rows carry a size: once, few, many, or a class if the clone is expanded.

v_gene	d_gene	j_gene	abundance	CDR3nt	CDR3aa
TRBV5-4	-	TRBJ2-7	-	TGTGCCAGCAGCTTACCCTACGTTGAGCAGTACTTC	CASSLPYVEQYF
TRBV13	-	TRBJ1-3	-	TGTGCCAGCAGCGCGAAGCAGGGACGGGGGTTCGGAAACACCATATATTTT	CASSAKQGRGFGNTIYF
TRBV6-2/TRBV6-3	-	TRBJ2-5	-	TGTGCCAGCAGTTTGGAGGGACCCGGAGGGGAGACCCAGTACTTC	CASSLEGPGGETQYF
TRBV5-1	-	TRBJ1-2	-	TGCGCCAGCAGCACGGACCGGGGTCCACGGGACGGCTACACCTTC	CASSTDRGPRDGYTF
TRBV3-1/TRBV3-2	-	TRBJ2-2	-	TGTGCCAGCAGCCCCAGGGTGGCCGGGGAGCTGTTTTTT	CASSPRVAGELFF
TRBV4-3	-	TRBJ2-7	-	TGCGCCAGCAGCCAAGGTGTTGGGGGGTCTTACGAGCAGTACTTC	CASSQGVGGSYEQYF
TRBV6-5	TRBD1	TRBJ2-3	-	TGTGCCAGCAGTCAGACAGGGGGGAGCACAGATACGCAGTATTTT	CASSQTGGSTDTQYF
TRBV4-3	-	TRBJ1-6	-	TGCGCCAGCAGCCAGACGGGATTGTATTCACCCCTCCACTTT	CASSQTGLYSPLHF
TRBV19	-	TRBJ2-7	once	TGTGCCAGTAGTATTGACCCGGCCTACGAGCAGTACTTC	CASSIDPAYEQYF
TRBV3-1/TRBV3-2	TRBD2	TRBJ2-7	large	TGTGCCAGCAGCCAAGGACTAGCGGGGGGGGACGCCGGCGAGCAGTACTTC	CASSQGLAGGDAGEQYF
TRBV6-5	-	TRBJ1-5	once	TGTGCCAGCAGCCTACAGGGCCCCAATCAGCCCCAGCATTTT	CASSLQGPNQPQHF
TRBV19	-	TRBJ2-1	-	TGTGCCAGTAGCGCCATAGGGGGAGCTTCCTACAATGAGCAGTTCTTC	CASSAIGGASYNEQFF
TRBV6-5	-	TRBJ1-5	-	TGTGCCAGCAGCCTGACAGAGAATAGCAATCAGCCCCAGCATTTT	CASSLTENSNQPQHF
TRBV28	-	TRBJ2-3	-	TGTGCCAGCAGCACTCCCCGCGGAGATACGCAGTATTTT	CASSTPRGDTQYF
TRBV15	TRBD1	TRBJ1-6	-	TGTGCCACCAGCTCGGGACAGGGACTTTCACCCCTCCACTTT	CATSSGQGLSPLHF
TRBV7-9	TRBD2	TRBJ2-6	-	TGTGCCAGCAGGGCTGGACTAGGAGAATTCTCTGGGGCCAACGTCCTGACTTTC	CASRAGLGEFSGANVLTF
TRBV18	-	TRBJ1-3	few	TGTGCCAGCTCACCACAGGCGGATTTACGGAGAAACACCATATATTTT	CASSPQADLRRNTIYF
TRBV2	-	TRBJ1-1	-	TGTGCCAGCAGGACGACTCGGGCAGTGAACACTGAAGCTTTCTTT	CASRTTRAVNTEAFF
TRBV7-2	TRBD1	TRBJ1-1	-	TGTGCCAGCAGCTGGGGACAGGGCCTGAACACTGAAGCTTTCTTT	CASSWGQGLNTEAFF
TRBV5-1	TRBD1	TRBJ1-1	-	TGCGCCAGCAGCTCTTCTCAGACAGGGGTATCCACTGAAGCTTTCTTT	CASSSSQTGVSTEAFF
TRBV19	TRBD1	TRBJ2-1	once	TGTGCCACCCAACAGGGGGCGTACCCCTACAATGAGCAGTTCTTC	CATQQGAYPYNEQFF
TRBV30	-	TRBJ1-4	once	TGTGCCTGGAGCTCAGGGGTGCGTTCTAATGAAAAACTGTTTTTT	CAWSSGVRSNEKLFF
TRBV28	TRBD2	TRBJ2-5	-	TGTGCCAGCCTCCCGGGAGGGGCGCAAGAGACCCAGTACTTC	CASLPGGAQETQYF
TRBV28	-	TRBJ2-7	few	TGTGCCAGCAGTTTTGGACATGCCTACGAGCAGTACTTC	CASSFGHAYEQYF
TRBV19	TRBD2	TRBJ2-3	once	TGTGCCAGTAGTATGGCGGGAGCATTAATTTCACAGGATACGCAGTATTTT	CASSMAGALISQDTQYF
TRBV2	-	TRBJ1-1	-	TGTGCCAGCAGTGTGGAACAGAACACTGAAGCTTTCTTT	CASSVEQNTEAFF
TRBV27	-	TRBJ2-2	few	TGTGCCAGCAGCGGGGGTGGCGGAGCAAACACCGGGGAGCTGTTTTTT	CASSGGGGANTGELFF
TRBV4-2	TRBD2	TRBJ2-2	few	TGTGCCAGCACCGCCAAGGGACTAGCGTCGAACACCGGGGAGCTGTTTTTT	CASTAKGLASNTGELFF
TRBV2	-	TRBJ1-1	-	TGTGCCAGCAAACCCAACGGGGGGACCACTGAAGCTTTCTTT	CASKPNGGTTEAFF
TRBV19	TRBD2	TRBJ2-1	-	TGTGCCAGTAGTATAGATAGTCTAGCGGGCTACAATGAGCAGTTCTTC	CASSIDSLAGYNEQFF
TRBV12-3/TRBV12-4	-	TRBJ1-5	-	TGTGCCAGCAGTTGGGGAACGGGTCAGCCCCAGCATTTT	CASSWGTGQPQHF